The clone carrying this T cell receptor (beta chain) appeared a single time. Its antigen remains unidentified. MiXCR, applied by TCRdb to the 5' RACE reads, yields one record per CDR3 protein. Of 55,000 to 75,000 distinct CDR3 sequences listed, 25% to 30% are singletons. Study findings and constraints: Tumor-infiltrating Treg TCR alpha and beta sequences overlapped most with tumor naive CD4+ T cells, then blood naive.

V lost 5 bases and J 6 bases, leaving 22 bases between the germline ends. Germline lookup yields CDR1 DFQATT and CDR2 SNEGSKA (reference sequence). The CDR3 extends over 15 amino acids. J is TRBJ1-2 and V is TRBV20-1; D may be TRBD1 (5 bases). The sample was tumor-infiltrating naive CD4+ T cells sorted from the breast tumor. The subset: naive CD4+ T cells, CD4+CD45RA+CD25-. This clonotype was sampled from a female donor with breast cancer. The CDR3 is CSAPTRGFRSDGYTF. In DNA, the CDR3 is TGCAGTGCTCCGACTCGGGGCTTTAGGAGCGATGGCTACACCTTC.